The rows below give T cell receptor beta chains drawn from one sample of a study of long-term antiretroviral therapy in people with HIV. Sequenced by immunoSEQ multiplex PCR; TCRdb stores in-frame clones only, minus some. Among 30,000 to 35,000 clones listed, approximately 93% were seen once. Sample: unsorted PBMCs, taken 5 to 5.5 years after starting antiretroviral therapy. These receptors were collected from a woman in her forties or fifties with HIV. The conserved cysteine and the conserved F or W are not part of the CDR3 here. A clone size is listed for some rows: how often the clone was seen (once, few, many), or a class if it is expanded.

size | J | V | CDR3
- | TRBJ2-7 | TRBV5-4 | ASSLVRPSSYEQY
- | TRBJ1-2 | TRBV5-4 | ASSLDGYGYT
- | TRBJ2-3 | TRBV7-2 | ASSLGRGGTDTQY
once | TRBJ2-3 | TRBV5-1 | ASSLGYWQGEAKSIDTQY
- | TRBJ2-3 | TRBV5-1 | ASSLKIAGGRTDTQY
- | TRBJ1-4 | TRBV5-4 | ASSFDRGQGNEKLF
- | TRBJ1-6 | TRBV9 | ASSPTGAWARENSPLH
- | TRBJ2-3 | TRBV5-1 | ASSELASGGSTDTQY
- | TRBJ2-6 | TRBV2 | ASSLASPNLSGANVLT
- | TRBJ2-7 | TRBV4-1 | ASSQGDFIGQGLYEQY
- | TRBJ2-1 | TRBV5-1 | ASSFSPGGLEQF
- | TRBJ1-5 | TRBV10-3 | AISESMTERPQH
- | TRBJ2-1 | TRBV7-6 | ASSGRDADEGGRDYNEQF
- | TRBJ1-2 | TRBV18 | ASSPGGKGYGYT
- | TRBJ1-1 | TRBV15 | ATSRDGVIRAENTEAF
- | TRBJ1-2 | TRBV27 | ASSRNSGYGYT
- | TRBJ2-3 | TRBV7-6 | ASSLAPAADLDTQY
- | TRBJ2-7 | TRBV10-3 | AISDRDRDYEQY